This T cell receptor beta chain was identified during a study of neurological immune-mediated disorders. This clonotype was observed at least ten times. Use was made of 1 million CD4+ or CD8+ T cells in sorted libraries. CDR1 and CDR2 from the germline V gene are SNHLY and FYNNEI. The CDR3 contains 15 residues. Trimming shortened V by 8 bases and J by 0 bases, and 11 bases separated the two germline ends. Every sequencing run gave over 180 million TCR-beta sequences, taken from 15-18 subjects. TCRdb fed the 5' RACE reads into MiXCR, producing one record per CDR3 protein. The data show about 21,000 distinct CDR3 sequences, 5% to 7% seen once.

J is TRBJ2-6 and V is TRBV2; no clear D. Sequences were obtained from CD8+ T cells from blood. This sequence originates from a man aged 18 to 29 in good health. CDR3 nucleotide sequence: TGTGCCAGCCTTCAAGCTGGCTCTGGGGCCAACGTCCTGACTTTC. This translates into CASLQAGSGANVLTF.